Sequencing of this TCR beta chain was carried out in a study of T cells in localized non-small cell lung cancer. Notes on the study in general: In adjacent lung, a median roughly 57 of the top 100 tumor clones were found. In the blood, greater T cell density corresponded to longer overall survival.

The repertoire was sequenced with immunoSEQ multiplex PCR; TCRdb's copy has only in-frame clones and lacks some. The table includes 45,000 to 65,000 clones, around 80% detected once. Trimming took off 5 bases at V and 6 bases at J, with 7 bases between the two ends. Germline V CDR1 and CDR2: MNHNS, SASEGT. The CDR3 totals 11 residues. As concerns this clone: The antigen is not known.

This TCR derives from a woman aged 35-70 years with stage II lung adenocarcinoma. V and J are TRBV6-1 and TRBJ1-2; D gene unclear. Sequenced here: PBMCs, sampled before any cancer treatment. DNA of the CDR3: TGTGCCAGCAGTTCCAATCATGGCTACACCTTC. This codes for CASSSNHGYTF.